These T cell receptor beta chains were read from a single sample in a study of blood T cell repertoires in COVID-19. Clones were sequenced by immunoSEQ multiplex PCR, and TCRdb holds only the in-frame ones, with some missing. Here the sample spans some 260,000 clones, 88% being singletons. The sample taken for sequencing was peripheral blood. These receptors originate from a woman aged 25 to 39 with acute or convalescent COVID-19. CDR3s include the opening cysteine and the closing phenylalanine or tryptophan. The D gene is left open where the match is weak. Expanded clones are given a class, and other clones once, few, many or no size at all.

CDR3 protein,CDR3 DNA,J gene,V gene,clone size,D gene
CASKAGGIGYEQYF,TGTGCCAGCAAAGCGGGGGGGATAGGATACGAGCAGTACTTC,TRBJ2-7,TRBV2,.,TRBD2
CASRDRGINTQYF,TGTGCCAGCAGGGACAGGGGGATAAATACGCAGTATTTT,TRBJ2-3,TRBV6-5,.,TRBD1
CASSHPQGAGDGYTF,TGCGCCAGCAGCCATCCTCAGGGGGCTGGAGATGGCTACACCTTC,TRBJ1-2,TRBV4-1,.,TRBD1
CASSLNRGGEQYF,TGTGCCAGCAGCTTAAACAGGGGTGGCGAGCAGTACTTC,TRBJ2-7,TRBV7-3,.,TRBD1
CASSQGQGRMNEQFF,TGCGCCAGCAGCCAAGGCCAGGGTAGGATGAATGAGCAGTTCTTC,TRBJ2-1,TRBV4-3,.,.
CATSDCPGQGGIYEQYF,TGTGCCACCAGTGATTGCCCTGGGCAGGGGGGTATCTACGAGCAGTACTTC,TRBJ2-7,TRBV24-1,once,.
CASSFGGGNEQFF,TGTGCCAGCAGCTTCGGGGGGGGCAATGAGCAGTTCTTC,TRBJ2-1,TRBV13,.,TRBD2
CASNPGLRSSYEQYF,TGTGCCAGCAACCCGGGACTGAGGAGCTCCTACGAGCAGTACTTC,TRBJ2-7,TRBV11-3,.,.
CASSPLGAGAAETQYF,TGCGCCAGCAGCCCGCTGGGAGCAGGGGCGGCAGAGACCCAGTACTTC,TRBJ2-5,TRBV5-1,once,.
CASSGTGGLTYQPQHF,TGTGCCAGTTCGGGGACAGGGGGACTTACGTATCAGCCCCAGCATTTT,TRBJ1-5,TRBV19,.,TRBD1
CASSLGRARETQYF,TGTGCCAGCAGCTTGGGCAGGGCTAGAGAGACCCAGTACTTC,TRBJ2-5,TRBV5-6,.,.
CASSLGTSGSIVADTQYF,TGTGCCAGCAGCTTAGGGACTAGCGGGAGTATAGTCGCAGATACGCAGTATTTT,TRBJ2-3,TRBV11-2,once,TRBD2
CASRQGGETQYF,TGTGCCAGCCGACAGGGCGGAGAGACCCAGTACTTC,TRBJ2-5,TRBV19,.,TRBD1
CASSVASGRPGELFF,TGTGCCAGCAGCGTTGCTAGCGGGAGGCCCGGGGAGCTGTTTTTT,TRBJ2-2,TRBV9,.,TRBD2
CASRRRGARDSGANVLTF,TGTGCCAGTCGAAGACGGGGGGCGCGGGACTCTGGGGCCAACGTCCTGACTTTC,TRBJ2-6,TRBV19,.,.
CASSRIGRGGNTGELFF,TGTGCCAGCAGCCGCATCGGACGAGGGGGGAACACCGGGGAGCTGTTTTTT,TRBJ2-2,TRBV3-1/TRBV3-2,.,.
CASSDRVGGNEQFF,TGTGCCAGCAGTGATAGGGTTGGAGGCAATGAGCAGTTCTTC,TRBJ2-1,TRBV2,.,.
CATSEGGQGANEQFF,TGTGCCACCAGTGAGGGGGGACAGGGGGCAAATGAGCAGTTCTTC,TRBJ2-1,TRBV24-1,.,TRBD1
CASSRRGGGGGSESTDTQYF,TGCGCCAGCAGTCGCAGAGGAGGGGGAGGCGGGAGTGAAAGCACAGATACGCAGTATTTT,TRBJ2-3,TRBV5-1,.,.
CASSMRHSGELFF,TGTGCCAGTAGTATGAGGCACTCCGGGGAGCTGTTTTTT,TRBJ2-2,TRBV19,.,.
CASNLEGRNGYTF,TGTGCCAGCAACCTCGAGGGAAGGAATGGCTACACCTTC,TRBJ1-2,TRBV7-8,once,.
CASSWEGGTGELFF,TGCGCCAGCAGCTGGGAGGGGGGCACCGGGGAGCTGTTTTTT,TRBJ2-2,TRBV4-3,.,.
CASSPRTSGKSYNEQFF,TGTGCCAGCAGCCCCAGGACTAGCGGGAAGTCCTACAATGAGCAGTTCTTC,TRBJ2-1,TRBV2,once,TRBD2
CASSEILGLAGLNTGELFF,TGTGCCAGCAGTGAGATTCTGGGACTAGCGGGCCTGAACACCGGGGAGCTGTTTTTT,TRBJ2-2,TRBV6-1,once,TRBD2
CASSFVSLNTEAFF,TGTGCCAGCAGTTTTGTAAGCTTGAACACTGAAGCTTTCTTT,TRBJ1-1,TRBV6-5,.,.
CASRGQSYGYTF,TGTGCCAGCAGAGGACAGTCTTATGGCTACACCTTC,TRBJ1-2,TRBV2,.,.
CASSPSFREQYF,TGTGCCAGCAGCCCGAGTTTCAGGGAGCAGTACTTC,TRBJ2-7,TRBV7-2,.,.
CASSQGLAGGTYEQYF,TGTGCCAGCAGCCAAGGACTAGCGGGAGGGACCTACGAGCAGTACTTC,TRBJ2-7,TRBV5-4,.,TRBD2
CASSQQGDTQYF,TGCGCCAGCAGCCAACAGGGAGATACGCAGTATTTT,TRBJ2-3,TRBV4-3,.,.
CASSFGASGRATLFF,TGTGCCAGCAGCTTTGGGGCTAGCGGGAGGGCAACACTGTTCTTC,TRBJ2-1,TRBV5-6,.,TRBD2
CATSRAGGGNQPQHF,TGTGCCACCAGCAGAGCGGGGGGAGGCAATCAGCCCCAGCATTTT,TRBJ1-5,TRBV15,few,.
CASSSHPAGAVQETQYF,TGTGCCAGCAGTTCACACCCAGCGGGAGCGGTTCAAGAGACCCAGTACTTC,TRBJ2-5,TRBV27,.,TRBD2
CASSLPGGKTYEQYF,TGTGCCAGCAGCTTGCCGGGGGGAAAAACCTACGAGCAGTACTTC,TRBJ2-7,TRBV5-4,.,TRBD2
CASRAGGNTGELFF,TGTGCCAGCCGGGCGGGGGGGAACACCGGGGAGCTGTTTTTT,TRBJ2-2,TRBV6-5,.,TRBD2
CASSDGTDNQPQHF,TGTGCCAGCAGCGATGGGACAGACAATCAGCCCCAGCATTTT,TRBJ1-5,TRBV25-1,.,TRBD1